The sequence of this T cell receptor beta chain was determined in a study of early T cells in non-severe SARS-CoV-2 infection. The wider study: Investigators sequenced bulk RNA drawn from unsorted whole blood, and chains remained unpaired.

This clonotype was detected many times. MiXCR, run by TCRdb on the 5' RACE reads, gives a single entry per CDR3 protein. Of around 99,000 distinct CDR3 sequences in the sample, around 10% are singletons; the top ten hold approximately 6.9%. Per the germline V gene, CDR1 is LNHDA and CDR2 is SQIVND (reference sequence). With 6 bases clipped from V and 2 bases from J, the junction kept 8 bases outside the gene matches. The CDR3 is 15 residues long. The clonotype was recovered from an adult who was a healthcare worker with PCR-confirmed SARS-CoV-2 infection or an uninfected control (not recorded which). V usage is TRBV19 and J usage is TRBJ2-3; 7 nucleotides align to TRBD1. Sequencing input: whole blood. This chain's CDR3 is CASRTGQLNTDTQYF. The CDR3 nucleotides are TGTGCCAGTAGGACGGGACAGCTTAACACAGATACGCAGTATTTT.